These T cell receptor beta chains were read from a single sample in a study of lymphopenia after photon versus proton radiotherapy. Repertoires were generated with immunoSEQ multiplex PCR, while TCRdb's copy carries only in-frame clones and drops some. The sample lists about 160,000 clones, around 85% occurring once. Sequenced here: peripheral blood, sampled from a patient treated with photon-based radiotherapy. These receptors came from a man aged 45 to 65 with gastric cancer. Each CDR3 is given with its conserved first and last residue. A D gene is named only where the DNA matches it firmly. Rows may omit the clone size; those that give it use once, few, many or a size class.

v_gene: TRBV9; d_gene: TRBD2; j_gene: TRBJ2-7; abundance: .; CDR3nt: TGTGCCAGCAGCGTCTCGACTAGCGGCTACGAGCAGTACTTC; CDR3aa: CASSVSTSGYEQYF
v_gene: TRBV5-1; d_gene: TRBD2; j_gene: TRBJ2-1; abundance: .; CDR3nt: TGCGCCAGCAGCGTTAGTGGGCGGGAGAAGTACAATGAGCAGTTCTTC; CDR3aa: CASSVSGREKYNEQFF
v_gene: TRBV9; d_gene: TRBD1; j_gene: TRBJ2-5; abundance: .; CDR3nt: TGTGCCAGCAGCGTAGGGGCAGGGGGAGAGACCCAGTACTTC; CDR3aa: CASSVGAGGETQYF
v_gene: TRBV6-5; d_gene: TRBD1; j_gene: TRBJ1-1; abundance: .; CDR3nt: TGTGCCAGCAGTTACTCCGGACAGGTATCCACTGAAGCTTTCTTT; CDR3aa: CASSYSGQVSTEAFF
v_gene: TRBV10-3; d_gene: TRBD2; j_gene: TRBJ2-1; abundance: .; CDR3nt: TGTGCCATCAGTGACGGCGGGAGCTCCTACAATGAGCAGTTCTTC; CDR3aa: CAISDGGSSYNEQFF
v_gene: TRBV6-5; d_gene: .; j_gene: TRBJ1-2; abundance: .; CDR3nt: TGTGCCAGCAGTTCTTTTATACCTCCCGGGACCGCTGGCTACACCTTC; CDR3aa: CASSSFIPPGTAGYTF
v_gene: TRBV7-2; d_gene: TRBD2; j_gene: TRBJ2-3; abundance: .; CDR3nt: TGTGCCAGCAGCTACCTAGCGGGGAGGGGCACAGATACGCAGTATTTT; CDR3aa: CASSYLAGRGTDTQYF
v_gene: TRBV14; d_gene: .; j_gene: TRBJ1-1; abundance: .; CDR3nt: TGTGCCAGCAGCCTCCGTACGGGGGGCGGAACTGAAGCTTTCTTT; CDR3aa: CASSLRTGGGTEAFF
v_gene: TRBV19; d_gene: TRBD1; j_gene: TRBJ1-5; abundance: few; CDR3nt: TGTGCCAGTTCAACCGGGACAGGGGGAGCGAGCAATCAGCCCCAGCATTTT; CDR3aa: CASSTGTGGASNQPQHF
v_gene: TRBV19; d_gene: TRBD1; j_gene: TRBJ1-2; abundance: once; CDR3nt: TGTGCCAGTAGTGGACAGGGGGCTAACTATGGCTACACCTTC; CDR3aa: CASSGQGANYGYTF
v_gene: TRBV11-2; d_gene: TRBD1; j_gene: TRBJ2-7; abundance: many; CDR3nt: TGTGCCAGCAGCTCCGGCGGGACAGGGATGTACGAGCAGTACTTC; CDR3aa: CASSSGGTGMYEQYF
v_gene: TRBV15; d_gene: TRBD2; j_gene: TRBJ2-3; abundance: .; CDR3nt: TGTGCCACCAGCAGAGCCCTACTAGCGGAACCCACAGATACGCAGTATTTT; CDR3aa: CATSRALLAEPTDTQYF
v_gene: TRBV20-1; d_gene: TRBD2; j_gene: TRBJ2-7; abundance: .; CDR3nt: TGCAGTGCTAGGGACAAGGGAGGGGAGTACTTC; CDR3aa: CSARDKGGEYF
v_gene: TRBV5-5; d_gene: .; j_gene: TRBJ1-2; abundance: few; CDR3nt: TGTGCCAGCAGCTTGAGGGGGGACTATGGCTACACCTTC; CDR3aa: CASSLRGDYGYTF
v_gene: TRBV7-3; d_gene: .; j_gene: TRBJ2-2; abundance: .; CDR3nt: TGTGCCAGCAGCTTACTCAGAACCCAGAACACCGGGGAGCTGTTTTTT; CDR3aa: CASSLLRTQNTGELFF
v_gene: TRBV18; d_gene: TRBD2; j_gene: TRBJ2-2; abundance: .; CDR3nt: TGTGCCAGCTCACCTTTAGCGGGAGATGAGGAGCTGTTTTTT; CDR3aa: CASSPLAGDEELFF
v_gene: TRBV28; d_gene: .; j_gene: TRBJ2-2; abundance: .; CDR3nt: TGTGCCAGCAGTTTATTTCCAGCGGAGAACACCGGGGAGCTGTTTTTT; CDR3aa: CASSLFPAENTGELFF
v_gene: TRBV2; d_gene: TRBD1; j_gene: TRBJ2-5; abundance: .; CDR3nt: TGTGCCAGCATCCATGACAGGGGAGAAGAGACCCAGTACTTC; CDR3aa: CASIHDRGEETQYF
v_gene: TRBV7-9; d_gene: TRBD1; j_gene: TRBJ2-7; abundance: .; CDR3nt: TGTGCCAGCAGAGCGACAGGGGATAGCTCCTACGAGCAGTACTTC; CDR3aa: CASRATGDSSYEQYF
v_gene: TRBV2; d_gene: TRBD1; j_gene: TRBJ1-5; abundance: once; CDR3nt: TGTGCCAGCAGTGGGACCAACAGGGGCCGCCTCAATCAGCCCCAGCATTTT; CDR3aa: CASSGTNRGRLNQPQHF
v_gene: TRBV14; d_gene: .; j_gene: TRBJ1-1; abundance: .; CDR3nt: TGTGCCAGCAGCCATGTCCGGGGGACTGAAGCTTTCTTT; CDR3aa: CASSHVRGTEAFF
v_gene: TRBV28; d_gene: TRBD2; j_gene: TRBJ2-5; abundance: .; CDR3nt: TGTGCCAGCAGCCTTGGGACTAGCGGGTACCAAGAGACCCAGTACTTC; CDR3aa: CASSLGTSGYQETQYF
v_gene: TRBV6-5; d_gene: TRBD1; j_gene: TRBJ1-3; abundance: .; CDR3nt: TGTGCCAGCAGTTCCGGGACCAGGGGGCTTGGAAACACCATATATTTT; CDR3aa: CASSSGTRGLGNTIYF
v_gene: TRBV6-5; d_gene: TRBD2; j_gene: TRBJ2-1; abundance: .; CDR3nt: TGTGCCAGCAGAACCGGGACTAGCGGGACTCGGCTCTTC; CDR3aa: CASRTGTSGTRLF
v_gene: TRBV5-1; d_gene: TRBD1; j_gene: TRBJ2-7; abundance: .; CDR3nt: TGCGCCAGCAGCAGACAGGGACAGGGAGCCTACGAGCAGTACTTC; CDR3aa: CASSRQGQGAYEQYF
v_gene: TRBV27; d_gene: TRBD1; j_gene: TRBJ1-5; abundance: .; CDR3nt: TGTGCCAGCAGTTTATTGGGGACCGGGACAGGGGTTCACAATCAGCCCCAGCATTTT; CDR3aa: CASSLLGTGTGVHNQPQHF
v_gene: TRBV19; d_gene: .; j_gene: TRBJ1-5; abundance: few; CDR3nt: TGTGCCAGTAGTATTAGGGGGGCGAGCAATCAGCCCCAGCATTTT; CDR3aa: CASSIRGASNQPQHF
v_gene: TRBV6-6; d_gene: .; j_gene: TRBJ1-5; abundance: .; CDR3nt: TGTGCCAGCAGTTACTCGAAGGACAGTCCTTATCAGCCCCAGCATTTT; CDR3aa: CASSYSKDSPYQPQHF
v_gene: TRBV29-1; d_gene: TRBD2; j_gene: TRBJ2-3; abundance: .; CDR3nt: TGCAGCGTTGCGGCAGCGGGAGTACGGGGAGATACGCAGTATTTT; CDR3aa: CSVAAAGVRGDTQYF
v_gene: TRBV5-4; d_gene: .; j_gene: TRBJ2-5; abundance: .; CDR3nt: TGTGCCAGCAGCTTTCCTGGGCAGGGTTTAAAGACCCAGTACTTC; CDR3aa: CASSFPGQGLKTQYF
v_gene: TRBV7-8; d_gene: .; j_gene: TRBJ1-2; abundance: .; CDR3nt: TGTGCCAGCAGCTTGGAGGGCGGCAACTATGGCTACACCTTC; CDR3aa: CASSLEGGNYGYTF
v_gene: TRBV19; d_gene: TRBD1; j_gene: TRBJ2-7; abundance: .; CDR3nt: TGTGCCAGTAGTATCGACAGGGGCTCCTACGAGCAGTACTTC; CDR3aa: CASSIDRGSYEQYF
v_gene: TRBV4-1; d_gene: .; j_gene: TRBJ2-7; abundance: .; CDR3nt: TGCGCCAGCAGCCGGACGCAGGGCTACGAGCAGTACTTC; CDR3aa: CASSRTQGYEQYF
v_gene: TRBV21-1; d_gene: .; j_gene: TRBJ2-7; abundance: .; CDR3nt: TGTGCCAGCAAAGGGACTAGCGGGACAACCTACGAGCAGTACTTC; CDR3aa: CASKGTSGTTYEQYF
v_gene: TRBV5-4; d_gene: .; j_gene: TRBJ2-3; abundance: .; CDR3nt: TGTGCCAGCAGTCCCCTTGTGGATAAAGATACGCAGTATTTT; CDR3aa: CASSPLVDKDTQYF
v_gene: TRBV15; d_gene: .; j_gene: TRBJ2-7; abundance: .; CDR3nt: TGTGCCACCAGCGTAAGGGGCCCCGAAGAGCAGTACTTC; CDR3aa: CATSVRGPEEQYF
v_gene: TRBV28; d_gene: .; j_gene: TRBJ2-7; abundance: once; CDR3nt: TGTGCCAGCATTTCAGGTGGGACCAGCTCCTACGAGCAGTACTTC; CDR3aa: CASISGGTSSYEQYF
v_gene: TRBV19; d_gene: TRBD1; j_gene: TRBJ1-1; abundance: .; CDR3nt: TGTGCCAGTAGTAAAACCCTGATAAGGACAGGGGACCCGAACACTGAAGCTTTCTTT; CDR3aa: CASSKTLIRTGDPNTEAFF
v_gene: TRBV5-6; d_gene: TRBD1; j_gene: TRBJ1-4; abundance: .; CDR3nt: TGTGCCAGCAGCTTCCTCATGACAGGGGCTAATGAAAAACTGTTTTTT; CDR3aa: CASSFLMTGANEKLFF
v_gene: TRBV27; d_gene: TRBD2; j_gene: TRBJ2-7; abundance: few; CDR3nt: TGTGCCAGCAGTTTCGGGCAGGGGATAAGCGGGAGGGCTTACGAGCAGTACTTC; CDR3aa: CASSFGQGISGRAYEQYF
v_gene: TRBV2; d_gene: .; j_gene: TRBJ2-1; abundance: .; CDR3nt: TGTGCCAGCAGTGAAGCCCCCTTTAATGAGCAGTTCTTC; CDR3aa: CASSEAPFNEQFF
v_gene: TRBV19; d_gene: .; j_gene: TRBJ1-2; abundance: .; CDR3nt: TGTGCCAGTAGTATTTACAGGGAAATTGGTTATGGCTACACCTTC; CDR3aa: CASSIYREIGYGYTF
v_gene: TRBV5-1; d_gene: .; j_gene: TRBJ1-2; abundance: .; CDR3nt: TGCGCCAGCAGCTTGGATCCGGGGGCCCGTGATGGCTACACCTTC; CDR3aa: CASSLDPGARDGYTF
v_gene: TRBV5-4; d_gene: .; j_gene: TRBJ1-1; abundance: .; CDR3nt: TGTGCCAGCAGCTTGGACAGAAACCCTGAGAGAAACACTGAAGCTTTCTTT; CDR3aa: CASSLDRNPERNTEAFF
v_gene: TRBV6-6; d_gene: .; j_gene: TRBJ2-7; abundance: once; CDR3nt: TGTGCCAGCAGGATACTAGCTTCGGACGAGCAGTACTTC; CDR3aa: CASRILASDEQYF
v_gene: TRBV7-2; d_gene: .; j_gene: TRBJ2-1; abundance: .; CDR3nt: TGTGCCAGCAGTCTAGGGGCCTACAATGAGCAGTTCTTC; CDR3aa: CASSLGAYNEQFF
v_gene: TRBV6-5; d_gene: TRBD2; j_gene: TRBJ2-7; abundance: .; CDR3nt: TGTGCCAGCAGTTCTAGCGGGAGGGCCTACGAGCAGTACTTC; CDR3aa: CASSSSGRAYEQYF
v_gene: TRBV11-2; d_gene: .; j_gene: TRBJ2-1; abundance: .; CDR3nt: TGTGCCAGCAGTTTATTAATTGGGACTGCCATTTACAATGAGCAGTTCTTC; CDR3aa: CASSLLIGTAIYNEQFF
v_gene: TRBV2; d_gene: .; j_gene: TRBJ1-4; abundance: .; CDR3nt: TGTGCCAGCCGACAAGGACGGGGTAATGAAAAACTGTTTTTT; CDR3aa: CASRQGRGNEKLFF
v_gene: TRBV27; d_gene: .; j_gene: TRBJ2-7; abundance: .; CDR3nt: TGTGCCAGCAGTGTAAACCGGGGAGTGGACGAGCAGTACTTC; CDR3aa: CASSVNRGVDEQYF
v_gene: TRBV2; d_gene: .; j_gene: TRBJ2-3; abundance: .; CDR3nt: TGTGCCAGCAGACATCGCGGGACGCTATCTATCGGGGATACGCAGTATTTT; CDR3aa: CASRHRGTLSIGDTQYF
v_gene: TRBV4-1; d_gene: TRBD1; j_gene: TRBJ1-2; abundance: once; CDR3nt: TGCGCCAGCAGCCAGGTTCCGGGACAGGGGGCGTATGGCTACACCTTC; CDR3aa: CASSQVPGQGAYGYTF
v_gene: TRBV7-3; d_gene: TRBD2; j_gene: TRBJ2-1; abundance: .; CDR3nt: TGTGCCAGCTCCCGGACTAGCGGTTACAATGAGCAGTTCTTC; CDR3aa: CASSRTSGYNEQFF
v_gene: TRBV9; d_gene: .; j_gene: TRBJ2-2; abundance: .; CDR3nt: TGTGCCAGCAGCACACGACTTACCACCGGGGAGCTGTTTTTT; CDR3aa: CASSTRLTTGELFF
v_gene: TRBV29-1; d_gene: TRBD2; j_gene: TRBJ2-3; abundance: .; CDR3nt: TGCAGCGTTGAACGACTAGCGGGAGGTACAGATACGCAGTATTTT; CDR3aa: CSVERLAGGTDTQYF
v_gene: TRBV6-6; d_gene: .; j_gene: TRBJ2-3; abundance: .; CDR3nt: TGTGCCAGCAGTTACGAGGGAGGAGATACGCAGTATTTT; CDR3aa: CASSYEGGDTQYF